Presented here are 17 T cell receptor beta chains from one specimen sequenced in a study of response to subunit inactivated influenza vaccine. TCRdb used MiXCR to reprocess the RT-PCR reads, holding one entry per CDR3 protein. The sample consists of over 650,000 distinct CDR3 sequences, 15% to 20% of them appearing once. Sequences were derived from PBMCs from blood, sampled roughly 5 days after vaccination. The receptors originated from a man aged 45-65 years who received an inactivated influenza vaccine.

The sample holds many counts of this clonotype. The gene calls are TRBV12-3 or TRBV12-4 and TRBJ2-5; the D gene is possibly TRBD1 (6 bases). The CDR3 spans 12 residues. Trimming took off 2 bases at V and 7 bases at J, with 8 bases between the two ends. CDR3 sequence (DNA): TGTGCCAGCAGTTTACAGGGGTGGACCCAGTACTTC. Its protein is CASSLQGWTQYF.

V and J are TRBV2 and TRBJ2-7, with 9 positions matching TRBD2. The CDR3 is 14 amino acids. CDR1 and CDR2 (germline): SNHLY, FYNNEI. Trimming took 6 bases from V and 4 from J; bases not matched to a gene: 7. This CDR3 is CASRRRLAEYEQYF. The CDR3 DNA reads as TGTGCCAGCAGGAGACGACTAGCGGAATACGAGCAGTACTTC.

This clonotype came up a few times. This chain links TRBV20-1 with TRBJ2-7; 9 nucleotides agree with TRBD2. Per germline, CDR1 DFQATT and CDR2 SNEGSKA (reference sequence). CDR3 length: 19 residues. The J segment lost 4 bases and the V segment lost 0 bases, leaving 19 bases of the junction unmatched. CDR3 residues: CSARDHLLVAGGSGYEQYF. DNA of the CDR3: TGCAGTGCTAGAGATCATCTGTTGGTGGCGGGAGGGTCGGGGTACGAGCAGTACTTC.

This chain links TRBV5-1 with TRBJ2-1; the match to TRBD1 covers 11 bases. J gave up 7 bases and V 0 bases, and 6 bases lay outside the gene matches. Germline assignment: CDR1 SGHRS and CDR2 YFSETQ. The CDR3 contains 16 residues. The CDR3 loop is CASSLGGQGAKNEQFF. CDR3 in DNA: TGCGCCAGCAGCTTGGGAGGACAGGGGGCTAAGAATGAGCAGTTCTTC.

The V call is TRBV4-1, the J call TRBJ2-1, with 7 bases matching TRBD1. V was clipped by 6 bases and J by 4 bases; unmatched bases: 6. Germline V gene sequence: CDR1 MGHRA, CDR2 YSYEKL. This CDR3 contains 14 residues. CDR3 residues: CASRTTGKYNEQFF. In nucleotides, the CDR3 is TGCGCCAGCAGGACGACAGGGAAATACAATGAGCAGTTCTTC.

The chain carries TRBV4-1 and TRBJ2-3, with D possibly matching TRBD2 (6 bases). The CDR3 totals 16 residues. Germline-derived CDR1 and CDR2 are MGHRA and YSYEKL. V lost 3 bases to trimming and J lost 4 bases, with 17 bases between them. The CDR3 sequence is CASSQIVLAGADTQYF. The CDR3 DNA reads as TGCGCCAGCAGCCAGATCGTACTAGCTGGGGCAGATACGCAGTATTTT.

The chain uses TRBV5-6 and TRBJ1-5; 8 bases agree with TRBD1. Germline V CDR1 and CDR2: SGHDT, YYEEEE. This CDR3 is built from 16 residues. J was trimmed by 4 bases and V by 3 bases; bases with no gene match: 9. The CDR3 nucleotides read TGTGCCAGCAGCTACACCGGACAGGGACCAAATCAGCCCCAGCATTTT. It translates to CASSYTGQGPNQPQHF.

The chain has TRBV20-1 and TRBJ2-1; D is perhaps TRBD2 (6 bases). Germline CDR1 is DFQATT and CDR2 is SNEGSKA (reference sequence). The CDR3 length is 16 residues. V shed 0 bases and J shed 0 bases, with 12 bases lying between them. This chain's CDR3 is CSARDGTSSSYNEQFF. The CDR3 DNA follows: TGCAGTGCTAGAGATGGGACTTCAAGCTCCTACAATGAGCAGTTCTTC.

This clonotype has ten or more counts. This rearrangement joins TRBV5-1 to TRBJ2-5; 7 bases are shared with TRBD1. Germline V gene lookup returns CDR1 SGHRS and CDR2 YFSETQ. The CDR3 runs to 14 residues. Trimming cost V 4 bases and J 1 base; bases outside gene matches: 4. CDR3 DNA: TGCGCCAGCAGCCCCGGACAGGTCCAAGAGACCCAGTACTTC. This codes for CASSPGQVQETQYF. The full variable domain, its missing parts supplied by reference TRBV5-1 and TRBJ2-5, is KAGVTQTPRYLIKTRGQQVTLSCSPISGHRSVSWYQQTPGQGLQFLFEYFSETQRNKGNFPGRFSGRQFSNSRSEMNVSTLELGDSALYLCASSPGQVQETQYFGPGTRLLVL.

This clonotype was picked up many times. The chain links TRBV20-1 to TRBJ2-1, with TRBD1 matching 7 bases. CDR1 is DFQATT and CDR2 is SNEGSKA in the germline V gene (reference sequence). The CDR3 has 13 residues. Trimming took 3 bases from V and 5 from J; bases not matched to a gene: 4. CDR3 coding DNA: TGCAGTGCTAGGCCGCAGGGGGACAATGAGCAGTTCTTC. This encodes CSARPQGDNEQFF.

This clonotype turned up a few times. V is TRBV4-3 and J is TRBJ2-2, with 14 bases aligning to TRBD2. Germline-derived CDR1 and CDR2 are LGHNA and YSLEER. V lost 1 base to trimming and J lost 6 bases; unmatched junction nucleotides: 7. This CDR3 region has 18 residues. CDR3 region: CASSQVTTSGGAAGELFF. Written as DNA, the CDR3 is TGCGCCAGCAGCCAAGTCACGACTAGCGGGGGGGCCGCCGGGGAGCTGTTTTTT.

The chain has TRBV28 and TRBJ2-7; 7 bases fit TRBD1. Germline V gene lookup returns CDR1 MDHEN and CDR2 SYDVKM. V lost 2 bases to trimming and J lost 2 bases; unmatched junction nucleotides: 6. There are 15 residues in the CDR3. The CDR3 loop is CASSLPGGPTYEQYF. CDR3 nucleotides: TGTGCCAGCAGTTTACCAGGGGGACCCACCTACGAGCAGTACTTC.

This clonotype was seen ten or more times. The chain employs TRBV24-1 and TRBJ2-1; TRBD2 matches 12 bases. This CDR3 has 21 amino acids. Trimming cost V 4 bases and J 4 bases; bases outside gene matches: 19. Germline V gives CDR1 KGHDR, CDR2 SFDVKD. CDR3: CATSDREILTSGGPVYNEQFF. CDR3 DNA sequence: TGTGCCACCAGTGACCGTGAAATACTGACTAGCGGGGGACCTGTTTACAATGAGCAGTTCTTC.

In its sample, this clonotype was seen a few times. This CDR3 is CATSRAVTSGFSNTQYF. The CDR3 bases are TGTGCCACCAGCAGAGCAGTGACTAGCGGATTTTCAAATACGCAGTATTTT. This chain connects TRBV15 to TRBJ2-3, with 9 bases lining up with TRBD2. The CDR3 extends over 17 amino acids. In germline, CDR1 is LNHNV, CDR2 YYDKDF (reference sequence). V lost 1 base, J lost 7 bases, and 12 bases stayed unmatched.

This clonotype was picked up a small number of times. The CDR3 sequence is CSVTGSGGETQYF. CDR3 nucleotide sequence: TGCAGCGTGACAGGGTCGGGTGGAGAGACCCAGTACTTC. The chain joins TRBV29-1 to TRBJ2-5, with 7 bases that match TRBD1. Germline values: CDR1 SQVTM, CDR2 ANQGSEA. The CDR3 consists of 13 residues. J gave up 4 bases and V 6 bases, and 8 bases lay outside the gene matches.

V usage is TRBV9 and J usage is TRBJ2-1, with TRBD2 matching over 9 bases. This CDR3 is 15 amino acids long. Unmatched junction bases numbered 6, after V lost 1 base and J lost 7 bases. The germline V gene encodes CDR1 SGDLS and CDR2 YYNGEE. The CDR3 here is CASSVWGGRGNEQFF. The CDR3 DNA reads TGTGCCAGCAGCGTATGGGGCGGGAGGGGAAATGAGCAGTTCTTC. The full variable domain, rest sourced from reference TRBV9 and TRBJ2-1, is DSGVTQTPKHLITATGQRVTLRCSPRSGDLSVYWYQQSLDQGLQFLIQYYNGEERAKGNILERFSAQQFPDLHSELNLSSLELGDSALYFCASSVWGGRGNEQFFGPGTRLTVL.

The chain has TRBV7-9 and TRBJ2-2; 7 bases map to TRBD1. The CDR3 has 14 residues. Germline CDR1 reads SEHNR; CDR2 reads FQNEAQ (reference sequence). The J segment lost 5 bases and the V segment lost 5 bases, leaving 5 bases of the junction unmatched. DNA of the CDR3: TGTGCCAGCAGCCGGGACAGAATTACCGGGGAGCTGTTTTTT. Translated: CASSRDRITGELFF.